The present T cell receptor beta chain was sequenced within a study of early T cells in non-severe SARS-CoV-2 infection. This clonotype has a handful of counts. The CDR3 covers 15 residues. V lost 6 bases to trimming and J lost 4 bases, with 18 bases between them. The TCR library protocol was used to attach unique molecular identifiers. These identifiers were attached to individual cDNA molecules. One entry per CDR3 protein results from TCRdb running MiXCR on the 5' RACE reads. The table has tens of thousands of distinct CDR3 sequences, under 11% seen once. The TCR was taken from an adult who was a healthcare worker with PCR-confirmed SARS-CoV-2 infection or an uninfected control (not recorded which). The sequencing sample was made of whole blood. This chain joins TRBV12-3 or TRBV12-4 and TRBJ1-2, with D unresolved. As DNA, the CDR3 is TGTGCCAGCAGCCCAAGAAATCGGGCCCCCTATGGCTACACCTTC. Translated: CASSPRNRAPYGYTF.